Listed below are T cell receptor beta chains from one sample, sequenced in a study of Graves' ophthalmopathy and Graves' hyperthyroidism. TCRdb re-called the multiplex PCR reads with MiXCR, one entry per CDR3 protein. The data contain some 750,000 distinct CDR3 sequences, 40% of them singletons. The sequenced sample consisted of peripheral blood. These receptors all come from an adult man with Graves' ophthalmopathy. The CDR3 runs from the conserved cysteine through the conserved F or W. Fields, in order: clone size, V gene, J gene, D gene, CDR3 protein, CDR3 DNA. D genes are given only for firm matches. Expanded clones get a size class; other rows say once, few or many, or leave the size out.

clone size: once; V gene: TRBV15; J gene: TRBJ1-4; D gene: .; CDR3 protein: CATSREAGSLEKLFF; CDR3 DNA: TGTGCCACCAGCAGAGAAGCGGGGTCTTTGGAAAAACTGTTTTTT
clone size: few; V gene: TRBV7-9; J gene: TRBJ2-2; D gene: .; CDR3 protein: CASSLSYTGRNTGELFF; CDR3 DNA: TGTGCCAGCAGCTTATCGTATACAGGGAGAAACACCGGGGAGCTGTTTTTT
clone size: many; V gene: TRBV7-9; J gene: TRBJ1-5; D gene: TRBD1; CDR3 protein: CASSFTGAVQPQHF; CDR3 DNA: TGTGCCAGCAGCTTTACAGGGGCGGTTCAGCCCCAGCATTTT
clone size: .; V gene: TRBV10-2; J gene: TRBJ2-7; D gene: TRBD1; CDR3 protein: CASHPTQGVYEQYF; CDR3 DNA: TGCGCCAGCCATCCCACCCAGGGGGTCTACGAGCAGTACTTC
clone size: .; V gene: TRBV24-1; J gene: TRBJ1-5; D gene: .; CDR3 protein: CASRYPADGSNQPQHF; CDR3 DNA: TGTGCCAGCAGGTACCCAGCGGACGGTAGCAATCAGCCCCAGCATTTT
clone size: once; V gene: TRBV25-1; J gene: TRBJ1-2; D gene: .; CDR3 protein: CASSARQAPFGYTF; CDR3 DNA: TGTGCCAGCAGTGCTCGACAGGCACCCTTTGGCTACACCTTC
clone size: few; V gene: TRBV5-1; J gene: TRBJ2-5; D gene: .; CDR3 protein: CASSLLDAGWETQYF; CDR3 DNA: TGTGCCAGCAGCTTGTTGGACGCGGGGTGGGAGACCCAGTACTTC
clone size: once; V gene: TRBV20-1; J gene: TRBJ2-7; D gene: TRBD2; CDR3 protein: CSARDRLSGRAYEQYF; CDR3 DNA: TGCAGTGCTAGAGATCGTCTTAGCGGGAGGGCCTACGAGCAGTACTTC
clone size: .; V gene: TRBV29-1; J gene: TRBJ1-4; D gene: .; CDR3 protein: CAWRELNGEKLFF; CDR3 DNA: TGTGCCTGGAGGGAACTCAACGGGGAAAAACTGTTTTTT
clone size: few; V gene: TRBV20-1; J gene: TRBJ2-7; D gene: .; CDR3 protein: CSASSGNEQYF; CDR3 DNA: TGCAGTGCTAGCTCGGGGAACGAGCAGTACTTC
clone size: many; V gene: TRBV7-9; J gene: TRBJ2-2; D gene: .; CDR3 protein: CASRGAGTGELFF; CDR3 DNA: TGTGCCAGCCGCGGGGCAGGCACCGGGGAGCTGTTTTTT
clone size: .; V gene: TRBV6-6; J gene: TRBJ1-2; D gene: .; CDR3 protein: CASSNRRDMGYGYTF; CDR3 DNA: TGTGCCAGCAGTAATAGGCGGGACATGGGCTATGGCTACACCTTC
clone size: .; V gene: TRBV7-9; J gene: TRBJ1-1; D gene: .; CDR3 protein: CASSSRETGDTEAFF; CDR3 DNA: TGTGCCAGCAGCTCGAGGGAGACGGGCGACACTGAAGCTTTCTTT
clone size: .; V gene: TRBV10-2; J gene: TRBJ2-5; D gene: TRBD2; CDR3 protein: CASTVAGGQETQYF; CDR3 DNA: TGCGCCAGCACAGTAGCGGGGGGGCAAGAGACCCAGTACTTC
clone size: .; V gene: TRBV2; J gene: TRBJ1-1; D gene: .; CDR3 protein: CASSEIRTGIKEAFF; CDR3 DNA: TGTGCCAGCAGTGAAATAAGGACGGGGATTAAAGAAGCTTTCTTT
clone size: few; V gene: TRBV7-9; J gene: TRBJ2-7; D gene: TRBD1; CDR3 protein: CASSYPGQGDEQYF; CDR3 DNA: TGTGCCAGCAGTTACCCGGGACAGGGGGACGAGCAGTACTTC
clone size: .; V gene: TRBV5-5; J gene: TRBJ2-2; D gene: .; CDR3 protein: CASSSPSPAPGELFF; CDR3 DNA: TGTGCCAGCAGCTCGCCAAGCCCGGCCCCCGGGGAGCTGTTTTTT
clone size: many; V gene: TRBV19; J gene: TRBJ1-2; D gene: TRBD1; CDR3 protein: CASPDRVSCGYTF; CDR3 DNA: TGTGCCAGTCCGGACAGGGTTTCTTGTGGCTACACCTTC
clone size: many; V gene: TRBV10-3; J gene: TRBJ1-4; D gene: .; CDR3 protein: CAIKREGRSNEKLFF; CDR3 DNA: TGTGCCATCAAGAGGGAAGGCAGATCTAATGAAAAACTGTTTTTT
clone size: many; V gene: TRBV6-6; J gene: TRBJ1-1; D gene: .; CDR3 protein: CASSEGSRSVAFF; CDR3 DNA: TGTGCCAGCAGTGAAGGAAGCCGAAGTGTAGCTTTCTTT
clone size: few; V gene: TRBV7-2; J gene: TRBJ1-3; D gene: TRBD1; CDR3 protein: CASSKSGTAGNTIYF; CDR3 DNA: TGTGCCAGCAGCAAATCCGGGACAGCCGGAAACACCATATATTTT
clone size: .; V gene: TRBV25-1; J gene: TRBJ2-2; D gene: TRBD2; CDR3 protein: CASSYSGGGISGELFF; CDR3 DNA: TGTGCCAGCAGTTACTCGGGGGGGGGTATCTCCGGGGAGCTGTTTTTT
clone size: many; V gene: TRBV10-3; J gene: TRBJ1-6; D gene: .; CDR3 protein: CAISERQGGSSPLHF; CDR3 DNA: TGTGCCATCAGTGAGCGCCAGGGAGGAAGTTCACCCCTCCACTTT
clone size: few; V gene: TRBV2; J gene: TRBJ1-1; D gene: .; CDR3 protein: CASSLLTRGREAFF; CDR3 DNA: TGCGCCAGCAGCCTCCTTACCCGGGGGCGTGAAGCTTTCTTT
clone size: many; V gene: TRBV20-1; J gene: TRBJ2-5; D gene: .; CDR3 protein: CSASMKRPVQETQYF; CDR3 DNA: TGCAGTGCTAGCATGAAACGTCCAGTCCAAGAGACCCAGTACTTC
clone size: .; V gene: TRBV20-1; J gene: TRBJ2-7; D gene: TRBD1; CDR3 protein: CSARVFDRAYEQYF; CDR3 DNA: TGCAGTGCTAGAGTCTTTGACAGGGCCTACGAGCAGTACTTC